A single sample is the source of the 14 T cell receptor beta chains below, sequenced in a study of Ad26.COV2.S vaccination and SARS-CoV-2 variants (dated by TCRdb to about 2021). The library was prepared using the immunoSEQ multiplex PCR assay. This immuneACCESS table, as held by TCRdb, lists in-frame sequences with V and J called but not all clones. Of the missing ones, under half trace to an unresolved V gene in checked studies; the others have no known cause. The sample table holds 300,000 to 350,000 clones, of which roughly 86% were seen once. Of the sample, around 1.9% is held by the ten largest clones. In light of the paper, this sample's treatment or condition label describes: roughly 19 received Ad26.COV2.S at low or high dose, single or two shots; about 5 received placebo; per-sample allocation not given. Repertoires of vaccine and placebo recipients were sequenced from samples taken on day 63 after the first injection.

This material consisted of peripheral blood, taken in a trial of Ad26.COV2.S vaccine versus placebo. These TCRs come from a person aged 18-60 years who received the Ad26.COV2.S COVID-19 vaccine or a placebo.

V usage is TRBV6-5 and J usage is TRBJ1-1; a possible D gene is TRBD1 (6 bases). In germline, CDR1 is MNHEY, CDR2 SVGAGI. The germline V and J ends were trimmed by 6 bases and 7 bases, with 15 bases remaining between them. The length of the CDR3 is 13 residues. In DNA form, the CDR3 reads TGTGCCAGCAGGGCTGACAGGATTCATGAAGCTTTCTTT. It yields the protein CASRADRIHEAFF.

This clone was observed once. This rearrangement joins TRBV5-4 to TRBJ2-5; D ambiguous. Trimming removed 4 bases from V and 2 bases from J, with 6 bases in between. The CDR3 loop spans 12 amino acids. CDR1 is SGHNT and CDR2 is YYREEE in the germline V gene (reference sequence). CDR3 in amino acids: CASSANQETQYF. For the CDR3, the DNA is TGTGCCAGCAGCGCTAATCAAGAGACCCAGTACTTC.

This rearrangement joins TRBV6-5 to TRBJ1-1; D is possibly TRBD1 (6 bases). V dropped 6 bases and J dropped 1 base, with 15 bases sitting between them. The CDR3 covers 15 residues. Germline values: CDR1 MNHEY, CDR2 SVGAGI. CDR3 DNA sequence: TGTGCCAGCAGCCTCAGGGGCTTTAGGAACACTGAAGCTTTCTTT. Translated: CASSLRGFRNTEAFF.

The CDR3 DNA reads as TGCGCCAGCAGTGGCGTTTCCTCGCCTACCCTTCCCGAGCAGTACTTC. Translated, it gives CASSGVSSPTLPEQYF. V and J are TRBV10-2 and TRBJ2-7; D ambiguous. Between the trimmed V and J ends, which lost 4 bases and 6 bases, there was a span of 22 bases. The CDR3 is 16 amino acids. Germline V CDR1 and CDR2: WSHSY, SAAADI.

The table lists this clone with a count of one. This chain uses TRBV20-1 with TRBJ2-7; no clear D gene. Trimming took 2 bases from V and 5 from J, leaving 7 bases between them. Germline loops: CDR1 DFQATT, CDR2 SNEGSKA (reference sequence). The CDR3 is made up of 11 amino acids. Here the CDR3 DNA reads TGCAGTGCTAGAAAAACCGACGAGCAGTACTTC. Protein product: CSARKTDEQYF.

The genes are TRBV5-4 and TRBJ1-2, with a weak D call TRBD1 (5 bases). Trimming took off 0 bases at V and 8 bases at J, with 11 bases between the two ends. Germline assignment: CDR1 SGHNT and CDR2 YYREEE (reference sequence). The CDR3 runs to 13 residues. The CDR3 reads CASSLEGAGGYTF. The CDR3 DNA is TGTGCCAGCAGCTTGGAAGGGGCAGGGGGCTACACCTTC.

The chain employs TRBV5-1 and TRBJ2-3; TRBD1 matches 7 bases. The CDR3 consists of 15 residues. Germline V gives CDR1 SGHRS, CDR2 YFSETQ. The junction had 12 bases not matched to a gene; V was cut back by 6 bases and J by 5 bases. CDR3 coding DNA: TGCGCCAGCATTAGGGGACAGCTCGAGGTAGATACGCAGTATTTT. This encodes CASIRGQLEVDTQYF. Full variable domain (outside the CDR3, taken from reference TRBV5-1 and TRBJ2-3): KAGVTQTPRYLIKTRGQQVTLSCSPISGHRSVSWYQQTPGQGLQFLFEYFSETQRNKGNFPGRFSGRQFSNSRSEMNVSTLELGDSALYLCASIRGQLEVDTQYFGPGTRLTVL.

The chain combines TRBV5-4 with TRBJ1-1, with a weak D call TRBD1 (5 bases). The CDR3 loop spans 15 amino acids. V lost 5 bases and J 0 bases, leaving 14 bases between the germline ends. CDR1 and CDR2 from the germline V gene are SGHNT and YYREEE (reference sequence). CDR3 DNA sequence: TGTGCCAGCAGATATGGGACGGAATTGAACACTGAAGCTTTCTTT. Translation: CASRYGTELNTEAFF.

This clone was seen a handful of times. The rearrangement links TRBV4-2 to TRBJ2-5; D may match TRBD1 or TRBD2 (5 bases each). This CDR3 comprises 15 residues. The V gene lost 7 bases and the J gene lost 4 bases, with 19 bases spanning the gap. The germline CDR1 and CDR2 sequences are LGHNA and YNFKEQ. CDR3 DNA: TGTGCCAGCACCAAAGGCTCCGGGACGTTAGAGACCCAGTACTTC. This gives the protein CASTKGSGTLETQYF.

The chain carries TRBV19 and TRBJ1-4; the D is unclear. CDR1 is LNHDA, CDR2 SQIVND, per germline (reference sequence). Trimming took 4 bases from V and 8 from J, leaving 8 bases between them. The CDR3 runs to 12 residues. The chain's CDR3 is CASSSRFEKLFF. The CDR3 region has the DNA TGTGCCAGTAGTAGCAGATTCGAAAAACTGTTTTTT.

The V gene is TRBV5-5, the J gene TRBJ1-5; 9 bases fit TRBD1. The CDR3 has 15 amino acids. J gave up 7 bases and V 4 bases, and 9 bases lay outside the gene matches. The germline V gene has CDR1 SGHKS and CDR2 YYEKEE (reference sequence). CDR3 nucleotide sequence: TGTGCCAGCAGCCCCGGACAGGGGTTCGGACAGCCCCAGCATTTT. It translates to CASSPGQGFGQPQHF.

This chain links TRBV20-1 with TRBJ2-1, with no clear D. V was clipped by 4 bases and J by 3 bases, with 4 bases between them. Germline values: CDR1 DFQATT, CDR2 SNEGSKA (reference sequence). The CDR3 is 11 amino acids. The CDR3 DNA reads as TGCAGTGCTATCCGCTACAATGAGCAGTTCTTC. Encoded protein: CSAIRYNEQFF.

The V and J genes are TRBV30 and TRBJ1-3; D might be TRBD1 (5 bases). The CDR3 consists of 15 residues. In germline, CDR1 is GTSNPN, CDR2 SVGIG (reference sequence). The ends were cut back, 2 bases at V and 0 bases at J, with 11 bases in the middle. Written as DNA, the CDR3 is TGTGCCTGGAGTAGGGCAGGGCTCTCTGGAAACACCATATATTTT. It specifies CAWSRAGLSGNTIYF.

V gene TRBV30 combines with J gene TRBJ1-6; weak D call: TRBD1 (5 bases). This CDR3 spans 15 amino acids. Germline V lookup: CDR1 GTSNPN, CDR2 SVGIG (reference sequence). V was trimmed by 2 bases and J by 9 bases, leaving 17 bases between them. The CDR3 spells CAWSLGGSLGSPLHF. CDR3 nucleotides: TGTGCCTGGAGTTTGGGGGGGTCTCTAGGTTCACCCCTCCACTTT.